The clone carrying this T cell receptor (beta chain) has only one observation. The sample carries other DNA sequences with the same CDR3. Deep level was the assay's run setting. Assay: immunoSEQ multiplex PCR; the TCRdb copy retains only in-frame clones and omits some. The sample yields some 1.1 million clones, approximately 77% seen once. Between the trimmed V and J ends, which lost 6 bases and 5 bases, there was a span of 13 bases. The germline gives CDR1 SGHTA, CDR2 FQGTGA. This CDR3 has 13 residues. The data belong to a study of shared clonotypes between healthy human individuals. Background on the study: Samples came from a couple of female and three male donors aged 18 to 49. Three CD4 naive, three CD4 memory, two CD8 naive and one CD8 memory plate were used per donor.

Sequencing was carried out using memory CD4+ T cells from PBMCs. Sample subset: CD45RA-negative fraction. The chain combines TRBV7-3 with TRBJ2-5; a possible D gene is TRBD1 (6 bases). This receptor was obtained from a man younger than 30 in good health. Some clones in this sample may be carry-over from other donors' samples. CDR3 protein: CASSQGPRETQYF. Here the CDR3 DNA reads TGTGCCAGCAGTCAGGGGCCCCGGGAGACCCAGTACTTC.